This passage covers 10 T cell receptor beta chains from one sample sequenced in a study of cytomegalovirus exposure and HLA in healthy donors. PCR amplification relied on 60 Vbeta primers (plus 13 Jbeta primers). Clones were sequenced by immunoSEQ multiplex PCR, and TCRdb holds only the in-frame ones, with some missing. The sample totals roughly 190,000 clones; its top ten clones hold 6.5%. Sequencing was performed on PBMCs. All receptors come from a man aged 30-40 years in good health and CMV-seronegative.

The CDR3 DNA follows: TGTGCCAGTAGTACCACCAGTAGCCAGCAGTACTTC. Translating gives CASSTTSSQQYF. V usage is TRBV19 and J usage is TRBJ2-5; D is uncertain. The CDR3 is 12 amino acids. Germline V gives CDR1 LNHDA, CDR2 SQIVND (reference sequence). Trimming removed 4 bases at V and 11 bases at J, with 14 bases between.

With regard to this clone: Sequence at one end of the junction differs from germline and may be a read error. At the DNA level, this CDR3 is encoded by other sequences in the same sample as well. The V and J genes are TRBV7-9 and TRBJ2-7; TRBD1 is a possible D gene (5 bases). CDR3 size: 14 residues. Germline V gene data show CDR1 as SEHNR and CDR2 as FQNEAQ (reference sequence). The CDR3, as DNA: TGCGCCAGCAGCTTAGTGGTCGGCAGGGACGAGCAGTACTTC. This encodes CASSLVVGRDEQYF.

The chain couples TRBV5-1 to TRBJ2-7; no clear D gene. Germline V gene lookup returns CDR1 SGHRS and CDR2 YFSETQ. CDR3 length: 13 amino acids. V was shortened by 0 bases and J by 2 bases, with 6 bases between the two germline ends. CDR3 DNA sequence: TGCGCCAGCAGCTTGGATGTCACCTACGAGCAGTACTTC. This encodes CASSLDVTYEQYF.

This chain joins TRBV10-1 and TRBJ2-2; weak D call: TRBD2 (5 bases). Germline CDR1 reads WNHNN; CDR2 reads SYGVQD (reference sequence). The CDR3 has 13 residues. Trimming stripped 5 bases from V and 7 bases from J, with 11 bases between. The CDR3 reads CASSPRTDGELFF. For the CDR3, the DNA is TGCGCCAGCAGTCCTAGGACTGACGGGGAGCTGTTTTTT.

V and J are TRBV19 and TRBJ2-7, with 8 bases identical to TRBD2. The CDR3 is 16 residues long. The junction had 10 bases not matched to a gene; V was cut back by 3 bases and J by 3 bases. CDR1 is LNHDA and CDR2 is SQIVND in the germline V gene (reference sequence). The CDR3 DNA reads TGTGCCAGTAGTATCCGACTAGCGTTGACGGTCTACGAGCAGTACTTC. It translates to CASSIRLALTVYEQYF. The complete variable domain, with remaining parts taken from reference TRBV19 and TRBJ2-7, reads DGGITQSPKYLFRKEGQNVTLSCEQNLNHDAMYWYRQDPGQGLRLIYYSQIVNDFQKGDIAEGYSVSREKKESFPLTVTSAQKNPTAFYLCASSIRLALTVYEQYFGPGTRLTVT.

The chain couples TRBV5-1 to TRBJ2-3; 13 nucleotides match TRBD2. Germline V gives CDR1 SGHRS, CDR2 YFSETQ. The CDR3 covers 17 residues. The V gene end was trimmed by 1 base and the J gene end by 5 bases; junction bases not matched to a gene: 7. This chain's CDR3 is CASSLWGTSGTGDTQYF. In nucleotides, the CDR3 is TGCGCCAGCAGCTTGTGGGGGACTAGCGGGACAGGAGATACGCAGTATTTT.

The V gene is TRBV7-2, the J gene TRBJ2-2, with a possible D match to TRBD2 (7 bases). The CDR3 spans 15 residues. In germline, CDR1 is SGHTA, CDR2 FQGNSA. The germline V and J ends were trimmed by 6 bases and 5 bases, with 16 bases remaining between them. The CDR3, as DNA: TGTGCCAGCAGACAAGGGGGGGAGATAACCGGGGAGCTGTTTTTT. Protein: CASRQGGEITGELFF.

CDR3 protein: CASSKGRLAGGSPFPRYSYNEQFF. The DNA of the CDR3 is TGTGCCAGCAGCAAAGGTCGGCTAGCGGGAGGTTCTCCGTTTCCTCGATACTCCTACAATGAGCAGTTCTTC. The rearrangement uses TRBV21-1 and TRBJ2-1; the table's TRBD2 call for D was not verified on the DNA. TRBV21-1 is recorded as a pseudogene. CDR3 length: 24 residues.

The genes are TRBV6-5 and TRBJ1-1; D is perhaps TRBD1 (6 bases). The CDR3 covers 14 residues. The germline V gene encodes CDR1 MNHEY and CDR2 SVGAGI. V shed 0 bases and J shed 2 bases, with 7 bases lying between them. The DNA for the CDR3 is TGTGCCAGCAGTTACTCGGACAGAAACACTGAAGCTTTCTTT. Residues: CASSYSDRNTEAFF.

This rearrangement joins TRBV28 to TRBJ2-7; D remains unclear. Germline V gene data show CDR1 as MDHEN and CDR2 as SYDVKM. The CDR3 totals 13 residues. V dropped 4 bases and J dropped 3 bases, with 10 bases sitting between them. The CDR3 DNA reads as TGTGCCAGCAGTTCGGGTGCTCACTACGAGCAGTACTTC. Translation: CASSSGAHYEQYF.